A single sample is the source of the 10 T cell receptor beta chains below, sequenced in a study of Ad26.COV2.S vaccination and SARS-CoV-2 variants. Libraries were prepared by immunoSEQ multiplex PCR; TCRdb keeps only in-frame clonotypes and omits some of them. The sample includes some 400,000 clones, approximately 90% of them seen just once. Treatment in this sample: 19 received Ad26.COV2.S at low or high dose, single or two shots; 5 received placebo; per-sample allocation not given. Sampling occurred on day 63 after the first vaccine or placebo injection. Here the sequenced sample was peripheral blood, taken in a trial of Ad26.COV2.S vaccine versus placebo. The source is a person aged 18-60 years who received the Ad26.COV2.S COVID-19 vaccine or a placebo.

The CDR3 is CASSSLSGQAPRYGYTF. The CDR3 DNA follows: TGTGCCAGCAGCTCGCTCTCTGGCCAGGCTCCCCGCTATGGCTACACCTTC. The chain joins TRBV11-2 to TRBJ1-2; no definite D call. In germline, CDR1 is SGHAT, CDR2 FQNNGV. V lost 4 bases and J lost 4, with 22 bases in between. The CDR3 has 17 amino acids.

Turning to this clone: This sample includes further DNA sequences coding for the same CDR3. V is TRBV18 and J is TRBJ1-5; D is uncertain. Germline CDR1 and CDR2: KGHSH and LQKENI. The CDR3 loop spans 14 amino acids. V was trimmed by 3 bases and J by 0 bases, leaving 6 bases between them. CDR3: CASSPTDSNQPQHF. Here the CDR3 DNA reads TGTGCCAGCTCACCGACCGATAGCAATCAGCCCCAGCATTTT.

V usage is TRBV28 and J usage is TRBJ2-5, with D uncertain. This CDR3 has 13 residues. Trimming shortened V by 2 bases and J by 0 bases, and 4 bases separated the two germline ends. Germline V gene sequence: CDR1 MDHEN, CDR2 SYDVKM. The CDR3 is CASSLGYQETQYF. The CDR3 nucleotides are TGTGCCAGCAGTTTAGGCTACCAAGAGACCCAGTACTTC.

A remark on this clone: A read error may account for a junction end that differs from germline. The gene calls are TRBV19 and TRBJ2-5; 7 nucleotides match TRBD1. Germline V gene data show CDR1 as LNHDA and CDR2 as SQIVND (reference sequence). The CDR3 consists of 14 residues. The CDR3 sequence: CASSTMTGREAQYF. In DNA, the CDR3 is TGTGCCAGTAGTACCATGACAGGGCGAGAGGCCCAGTACTTC.

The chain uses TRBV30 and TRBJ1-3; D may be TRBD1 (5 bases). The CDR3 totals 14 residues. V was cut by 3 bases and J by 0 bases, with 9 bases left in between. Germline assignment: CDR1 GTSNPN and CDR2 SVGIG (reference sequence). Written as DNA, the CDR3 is TGTGCCTGGAGCTTCGGGGCCTCTGGAAACACCATATATTTT. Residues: CAWSFGASGNTIYF.

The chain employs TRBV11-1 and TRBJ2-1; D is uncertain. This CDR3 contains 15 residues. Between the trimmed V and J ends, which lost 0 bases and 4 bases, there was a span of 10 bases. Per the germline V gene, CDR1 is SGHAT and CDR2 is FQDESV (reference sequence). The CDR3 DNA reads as TGTGCCAGCAGCTTAGCCGGAGTTGTGTACAATGAGCAGTTCTTC. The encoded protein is CASSLAGVVYNEQFF.

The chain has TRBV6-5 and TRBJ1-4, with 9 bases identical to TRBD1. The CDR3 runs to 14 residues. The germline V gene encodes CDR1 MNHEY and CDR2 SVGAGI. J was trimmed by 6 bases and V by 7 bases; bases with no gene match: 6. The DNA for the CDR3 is TGTGCCAGCATTACCGGGACAGGGTATGAAAAACTGTTTTTT. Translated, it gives CASITGTGYEKLFF.

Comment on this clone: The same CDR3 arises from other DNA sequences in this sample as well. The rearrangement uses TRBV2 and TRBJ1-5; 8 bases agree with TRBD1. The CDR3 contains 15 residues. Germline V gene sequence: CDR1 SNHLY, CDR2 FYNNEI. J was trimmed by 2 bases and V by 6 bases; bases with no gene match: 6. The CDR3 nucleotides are TGTGCCAGCAGGGACAGGGCTTCGGGCAATCAGCCCCAGCATTTT. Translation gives CASRDRASGNQPQHF.

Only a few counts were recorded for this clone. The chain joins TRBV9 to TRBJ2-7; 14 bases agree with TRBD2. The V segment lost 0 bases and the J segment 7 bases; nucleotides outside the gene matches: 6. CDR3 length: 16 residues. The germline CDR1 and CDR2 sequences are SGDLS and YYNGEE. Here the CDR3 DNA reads TGTGCCAGCAGCGTAGGGGCGGGACTAGCGGGAGTGGAGCAGTACTTC. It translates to CASSVGAGLAGVEQYF.

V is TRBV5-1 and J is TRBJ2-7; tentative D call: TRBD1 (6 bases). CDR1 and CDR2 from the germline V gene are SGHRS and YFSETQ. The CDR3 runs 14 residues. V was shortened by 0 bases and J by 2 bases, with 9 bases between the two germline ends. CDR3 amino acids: CASSLGQVAYEQYF. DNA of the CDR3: TGCGCCAGCAGCTTGGGACAGGTCGCCTACGAGCAGTACTTC.